The clone carrying this TCR beta chain was seen at least ten times. RNA transcripts provided the source from which TCR beta CDR3 regions were amplified. TCR CDR3 underwent first-round RT-PCR with the HTBI primer set. TCRdb independently ran MiXCR on the multiplex PCR reads; one entry per CDR3 protein. The sample includes 700,000 or so distinct CDR3 sequences, roughly 15% of them seen just once. The data are from a study of T cells in Graves' hyperthyroidism and ophthalmopathy. Germline assignment: CDR1 MNHNS and CDR2 SASEGT. The CDR3 runs to 15 residues. With 5 bases removed from V and 3 bases from J, the gap between germline ends came to 17 bases.

What was sequenced was blood. The sequence was obtained from a woman aged 45-60 years with Graves' ophthalmopathy. This chain links TRBV6-1 with TRBJ2-7; D may be TRBD1 or TRBD2 (5 bases each). The CDR3 reads CASSQQVFEGYEQYF. CDR3 nucleotide sequence: TGTGCCAGCAGTCAACAGGTATTTGAGGGCTACGAGCAGTACTTC.